The present entry profiles one TCR beta chain with its context. This sample is drawn from a study of T cell changes during pregnancy in multiple sclerosis. V lost 8 bases to trimming and J lost 3 bases; unmatched junction nucleotides: 11. Germline loops: CDR1 MGHDK, CDR2 SYGVNS. The CDR3 contains 15 residues. Data came from immunoSEQ multiplex PCR; TCRdb stores just in-frame clones and leaves some out. Among about 64,000 clones listed, almost 97% were seen once. The chain couples TRBV25-1 to TRBJ2-3, with TRBD1 identical over 7 bases. Sequenced material: CD8+ T cells from peripheral blood mononuclear cells, taken after pregnancy. This TCR was recovered from a female donor with multiple sclerosis, enrolled in a pregnancy study. The CDR3 protein is CASGRDREGTDTQYF. CDR3 nucleotide sequence: TGTGCCAGCGGCCGAGACAGGGAAGGGACAGATACGCAGTATTTT. The whole variable domain, remainder taken from reference TRBV25-1 and TRBJ2-3, is EADIYQTPRYLVIGTGKKITLECSQTMGHDKMYWYQQDPGMELHLIHYSYGVNSTEKGDLSSESTVSRIRTEHFPLTLESARPSHTSQYLCASGRDREGTDTQYFGPGTRLTVL.